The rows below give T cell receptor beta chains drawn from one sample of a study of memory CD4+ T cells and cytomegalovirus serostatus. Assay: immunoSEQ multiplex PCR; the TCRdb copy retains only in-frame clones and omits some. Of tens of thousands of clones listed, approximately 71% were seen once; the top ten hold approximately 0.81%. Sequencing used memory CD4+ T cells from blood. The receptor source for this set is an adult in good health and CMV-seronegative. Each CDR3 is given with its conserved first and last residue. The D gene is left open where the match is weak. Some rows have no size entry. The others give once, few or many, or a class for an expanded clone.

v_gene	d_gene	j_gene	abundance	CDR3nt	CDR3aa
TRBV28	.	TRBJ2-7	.	TGTGCCAGCATCTCGGGGACTTCTTCCTACGAGCAGTACTTC	CASISGTSSYEQYF
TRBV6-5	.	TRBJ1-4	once	TGTGCCAGCAGTTTTATGGTTGCAACTAATGAAAAACTGTTTTTT	CASSFMVATNEKLFF
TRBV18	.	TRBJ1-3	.	TGTGCCAGCTCACCGGAGAGCAGGGTTGGAAACACCATATATTTT	CASSPESRVGNTIYF
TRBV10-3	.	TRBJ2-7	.	TGTGCCATCAGTTCTAGTGGGGTCTACGAGCAGTACTTC	CAISSSGVYEQYF
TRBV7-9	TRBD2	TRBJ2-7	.	TGTGCCAGCAGCTTATACTCGGGGGGGCCCGGGGAGCAGTACTTC	CASSLYSGGPGEQYF
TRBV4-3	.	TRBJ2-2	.	TGCGCCAGCAGCCAAGCCGCTTTAAACACCGGGGAGCTGTTTTTT	CASSQAALNTGELFF
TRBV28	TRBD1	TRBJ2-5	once	TGTGCCAGCAGTTTATACAGGGGGATCCAAGAGACCCAGTACTTC	CASSLYRGIQETQYF
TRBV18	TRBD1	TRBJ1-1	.	TGTGCCAGCTCAGAACCGGGACAGGGGGTGAACACTGAAGCTTTCTTT	CASSEPGQGVNTEAFF
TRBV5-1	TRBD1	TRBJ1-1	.	TGCGCCAGCAGCTCGCAACCGGACAGGGTACGAGCTTTCTTT	CASSSQPDRVRAFF
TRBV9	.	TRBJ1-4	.	TGTGCCAGCAGCCCAGAAGGGCCGACACTTAATGAAAAACTGTTTTTT	CASSPEGPTLNEKLFF
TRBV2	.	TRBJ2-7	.	TGTGCCAGCAGTGAGCGCCAGGTCTACTACGAGCAGTACTTC	CASSERQVYYEQYF
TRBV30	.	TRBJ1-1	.	TGTGCCTGGCTGAAGAACACTGAAGCTTTCTTT	CAWLKNTEAFF
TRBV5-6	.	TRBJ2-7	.	TGTGCCAGCAGCTTCGATACTACGCAACGGCAGTACTTC	CASSFDTTQRQYF
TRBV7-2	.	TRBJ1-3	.	TGTGCCAGCAGCTTAGCAAGTGCTAGGGCTGGAAACACCATATATTTT	CASSLASARAGNTIYF
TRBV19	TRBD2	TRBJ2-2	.	TGTGCCAGTAGTATAGTAGGACTAGCGGGAGCCAACACCGGGGAGCTGTTTTTT	CASSIVGLAGANTGELFF
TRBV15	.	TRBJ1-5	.	TGTGCCACCAGCAGAGCACAGTGGGGCAGCAATCAGCCCCAGCATTTT	CATSRAQWGSNQPQHF
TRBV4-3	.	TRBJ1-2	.	TGCGCCAGCAGCCAAGATCAGAACAGGGAGCAATTTTATGGCTACACCTTC	CASSQDQNREQFYGYTF
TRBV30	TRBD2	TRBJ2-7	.	TGTGCCTGGAGTATACCCGGGACTAGCGGCTACGAGCAGTACTTC	CAWSIPGTSGYEQYF
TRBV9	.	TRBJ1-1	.	TGTGCCAGCAGCGTAGGGAGTGGAGACCTGAACACTGAAGCTTTCTTT	CASSVGSGDLNTEAFF
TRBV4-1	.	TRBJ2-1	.	TGCGCCAGCAGCCGCCCGCGGGTCGGGAACTCCTACAATGAGCAGTTCTTC	CASSRPRVGNSYNEQFF
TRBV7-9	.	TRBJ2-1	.	TGTGCCAGCAGCTTGTTCGGGCGGGGTAACAATGAGCAGTTCTTC	CASSLFGRGNNEQFF
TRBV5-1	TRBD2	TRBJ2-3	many	TGCGCCAGCAGCTTCGGGACTAGCGGAAGGAGTACGCAGTATTTT	CASSFGTSGRSTQYF
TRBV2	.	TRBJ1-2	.	TGTGCCAGCAGTGGAACAGTGGAGATCGAGTATGGCTACACCTTC	CASSGTVEIEYGYTF
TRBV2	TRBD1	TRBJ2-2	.	TGTGCCAGCAGTGGGGAACAGGGGGGCACCGGGGAGCTGTTTTTT	CASSGEQGGTGELFF
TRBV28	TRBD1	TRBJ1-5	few	TGTGCCAGCAGGGGACAGGGAGGCCGTCAGCCCCAGCATTTT	CASRGQGGRQPQHF
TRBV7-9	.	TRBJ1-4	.	TGTGCCAGCAGACCCGACAGACATAATGAAAAACTGTTTTTT	CASRPDRHNEKLFF
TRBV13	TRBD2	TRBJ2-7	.	TGTGCCAGCAGCTTACGCCAATCCCCCGGGGTAGCGGGTGGATCCCATCCCGAGCAGTACTTC	CASSLRQSPGVAGGSHPEQYF
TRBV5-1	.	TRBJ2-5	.	TGCGCCAGCAGCTTGGAGGGGGAAGAGACCCAGTACTTC	CASSLEGEETQYF
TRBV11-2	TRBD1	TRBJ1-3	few	TGTGCCAGCAGCTCCTGGACAGGGGGAGACTCTGGAAACACCATATATTTT	CASSSWTGGDSGNTIYF
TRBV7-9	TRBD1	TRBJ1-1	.	TGTGCCAGCAGCCCCGACAGGGCGACTGAAGCTTTCTTT	CASSPDRATEAFF
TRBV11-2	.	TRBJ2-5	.	TGTGCCAGCAGCTTAATGGTAGCCCAAGAGACCCAGTACTTC	CASSLMVAQETQYF
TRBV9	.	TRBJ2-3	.	TGTGCCAGCAATGTGGGGGCCGACACAGATACGCAGTATTTT	CASNVGADTDTQYF
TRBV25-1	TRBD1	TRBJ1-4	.	TGTGCCAGCAGTGACAGGGGGCGATTGAATGAAAAACTGTTTTTT	CASSDRGRLNEKLFF
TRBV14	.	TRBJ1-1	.	TGTGCCAGCAGGCGTGGACAGTTCACTGAAGCTTTCTTT	CASRRGQFTEAFF
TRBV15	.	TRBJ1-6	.	TGTGCCACCAGCAGAGACGGGTTTAATAATTCACCCCTCCACTTT	CATSRDGFNNSPLHF
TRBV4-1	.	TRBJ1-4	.	TGCGCCAGCAGCCACCCGGGACCTAATACTGAAAAACTGTTTTTT	CASSHPGPNTEKLFF
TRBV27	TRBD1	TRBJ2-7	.	TGTGCCAGCAGTATCCGAGGAAGACAGGGGACCTCGTACCCGGGTTCCTACGAGCAGTACTTC	CASSIRGRQGTSYPGSYEQYF